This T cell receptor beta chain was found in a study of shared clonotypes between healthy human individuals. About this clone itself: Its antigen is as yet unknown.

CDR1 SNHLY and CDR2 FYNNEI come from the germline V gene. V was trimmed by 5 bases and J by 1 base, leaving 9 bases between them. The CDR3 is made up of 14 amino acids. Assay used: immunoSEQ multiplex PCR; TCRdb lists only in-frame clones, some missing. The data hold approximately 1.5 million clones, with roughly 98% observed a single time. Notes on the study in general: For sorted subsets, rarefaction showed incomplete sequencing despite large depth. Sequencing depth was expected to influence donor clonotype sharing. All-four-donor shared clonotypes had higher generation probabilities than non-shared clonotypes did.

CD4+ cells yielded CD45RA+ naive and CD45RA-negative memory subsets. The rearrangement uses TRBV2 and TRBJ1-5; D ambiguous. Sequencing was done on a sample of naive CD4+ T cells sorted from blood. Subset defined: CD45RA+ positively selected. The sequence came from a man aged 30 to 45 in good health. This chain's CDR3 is CASSTRGSNQPQHF. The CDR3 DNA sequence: TGTGCCAGCAGTACCCGAGGGAGCAATCAGCCCCAGCATTTT.